Shown below are 17 T cell receptor beta chains from a single sample sequenced in a study of cytomegalovirus exposure and HLA in healthy donors. The PCR ran on 60 Vbeta and 13 Jbeta primers. The repertoire was sequenced with immunoSEQ multiplex PCR; TCRdb's copy has only in-frame clones and lacks some. The data show 100,000 or so clones, about three fifths seen once. The material sequenced was PBMCs. Receptor source: a human donor in good health.

The chain has TRBV28 and TRBJ2-2; possibly TRBD1 for D (6 bases). The germline V and J ends were trimmed by 6 bases and 3 bases, with 8 bases remaining between them. Germline loops: CDR1 MDHEN, CDR2 SYDVKM. CDR3 length: 13 amino acids. In nucleotides, the CDR3 is TGTGCCAGCAGGGACAGTTACACCGGGGAGCTGTTTTTT. It yields the protein CASRDSYTGELFF. The full variable domain, its missing parts supplied by reference TRBV28 and TRBJ2-2, is DVKVTQSSRYLVKRTGEKVFLECVQDMDHENMFWYRQDPGLGLRLIYFSYDVKMKEKGDIPEGYSVSREKKERFSLILESASTNQTSMYLCASRDSYTGELFFGEGSRLTVL.

The V gene is TRBV30, the J gene TRBJ2-3; a weak D match, TRBD2 (7 bases). Between the trimmed V and J ends, which lost 6 bases and 1 base, there was a span of 14 bases. This CDR3 has 14 residues. CDR1 is GTSNPN and CDR2 is SVGIG in the germline V gene (reference sequence). CDR3 sequence (DNA): TGTGCCTGTGATACAGGGAGGGGCACAGATACGCAGTATTTT. Translating gives CACDTGRGTDTQYF.

This chain uses TRBV2 with TRBJ1-1, with 7 bases aligning to TRBD1. V dropped 6 bases and J dropped 8; count of bases not matched to a gene: 9. This CDR3 has 13 residues. The germline gives CDR1 SNHLY, CDR2 FYNNEI. CDR3 DNA: TGTGCCAGCAGCGTCAGGGGGAAGACGGAAGCTTTCTTT. This codes for CASSVRGKTEAFF.

This chain links TRBV19 with TRBJ1-1; 7 bases agree with TRBD1. This CDR3 spans 15 amino acids. Per germline, CDR1 LNHDA and CDR2 SQIVND (reference sequence). V lost 6 bases, J lost 4 bases, and 11 bases stayed unmatched. CDR3 nucleotides: TGTGCCAGTAGGACAGGGTTGGGGTTGAGCACTGAAGCTTTCTTT. It translates to CASRTGLGLSTEAFF.

Only a few counts were recorded for this clone. V and J are TRBV5-5 and TRBJ2-5; D gene uncertain. The better agreement between TRBJ2-7 and the DNA end casts doubt on the J call. The CDR3 covers 11 residues. Per the germline V gene, CDR1 is SGHKS and CDR2 is YYEKEE (reference sequence). The CDR3 DNA is TGTGCCAGCAGCAACCTCTACGAGCAGTACTTC. Translated: CASSNLYEQYF.

The chain links TRBV9 to TRBJ2-2, with 11 bases lining up with TRBD1. There are 15 residues in the CDR3. Germline lookup yields CDR1 SGDLS and CDR2 YYNGEE. V shed 5 bases, J shed 5 bases, and the junction held 5 bases outside the gene matches. The CDR3 protein is CASRGTGGGTGELFF. Written as DNA, the CDR3 is TGTGCCAGCAGGGGGACAGGGGGTGGAACCGGGGAGCTGTTTTTT.

This clone turned up a few times. The chain combines TRBV6-1 with TRBJ1-5; no reliable D call. This CDR3 region has 16 residues. Deletions cut 0 bases from V and 2 bases from J, with 11 bases between. The germline V gene encodes CDR1 MNHNS and CDR2 SASEGT. The CDR3 here is CASSEARRTGNQPQHF. The CDR3 nucleotides read TGTGCCAGCAGTGAAGCGCGGCGGACTGGCAATCAGCCCCAGCATTTT.

As for this clone: The junction and the germline gene differ at one end; a read error may be behind it. This chain links TRBV25-1 with TRBJ2-1; 7 bases align to TRBD1. Germline loops: CDR1 MGHDK, CDR2 SYGVNS. CDR3 size: 11 residues. The CDR3: CASSVAGTEVF. CDR3 in DNA: TGTGCCAGCAGTGTCGCCGGGACAGAGGTCTTC.

The genes are TRBV11-2 and TRBJ2-1, with D possibly being TRBD2 (6 bases). This CDR3 is 14 amino acids long. Germline V lookup: CDR1 SGHAT, CDR2 FQNNGV. The V gene lost 5 bases and the J gene lost 4 bases, with 12 bases spanning the gap. DNA of the CDR3: TGTGCCAGCAGCCCCCAGGGAGGTTACAATGAGCAGTTCTTC. This translates into CASSPQGGYNEQFF.

This chain connects TRBV27 to TRBJ2-6; 9 nucleotides agree with TRBD2. Germline values: CDR1 MNHEY, CDR2 SMNVEV (reference sequence). The trim removed 5 bases at V and 0 bases at J, leaving 5 bases unmatched. The CDR3 has 17 amino acids. DNA of the CDR3: TGTGCCAGCAGTCCGGGACTAGCACACTCTGGGGCCAACGTCCTGACTTTC. As protein: CASSPGLAHSGANVLTF.

The rearrangement links TRBV6-1 to TRBJ2-7; TRBD2 matches at 10 bases. CDR1 and CDR2 from the germline V gene are MNHNS and SASEGT. CDR3 length equals 15 residues. The V and J ends lost 2 bases and 3 bases, in that order; junction bases with no gene match: 4. CDR3 in amino acids: CASSELAGVNYEQYF. The CDR3 nucleotides are TGTGCCAGCAGTGAACTAGCGGGAGTGAACTACGAGCAGTACTTC.

The chain recombines TRBV10-3 with TRBJ2-2; perhaps TRBD1 as D (5 bases). Between the trimmed V and J ends, which lost 3 bases and 5 bases, there was a span of 13 bases. Germline V gives CDR1 ENHRY, CDR2 SYGVKD. The CDR3 covers 15 residues. CDR3 in DNA: TGTGCCATCAGTGAAAATGGGGCACCGACCGGGGAGCTGTTTTTT. Translated: CAISENGAPTGELFF.

The gene calls are TRBV5-1 and TRBJ2-7; 11 nucleotides match TRBD2. The CDR3 consists of 18 residues. With 0 bases clipped from V and 5 bases from J, the junction kept 13 bases outside the gene matches. CDR1 is SGHRS and CDR2 is YFSETQ in the germline V gene. As DNA, the CDR3 is TGCGCCAGCAGCTTGGCCGTCCTAGCGGGGGGCGAATCCCACGAGCAGTACTTC. Translated: CASSLAVLAGGESHEQYF.

This clone was found once. The CDR3 sequence: CASSLNAGETQYF. In nucleotides, the CDR3 is TGTGCCAGCAGCCTGAATGCGGGGGAGACCCAGTACTTC. The chain couples TRBV7-3 to TRBJ2-5, with a tentative D call TRBD2 (6 bases). V was pared by 5 bases and J by 5 bases, with 12 bases between. Germline CDR1 reads SGHTA; CDR2 reads FQGTGA. The CDR3 runs to 13 residues. Combining the CDR3 with reference TRBV7-3 and TRBJ2-5 gives the whole variable domain GAGVSQTPSNKVTEKGKYVELRCDPISGHTALYWYRQSLGQGPEFLIYFQGTGAADDSGLPNDRFFAVRPEGSVSTLKIQRTERGDSAVYLCASSLNAGETQYFGPGTRLLVL.

In its sample, this clone was seen a few times. The rearrangement uses TRBV19 and TRBJ2-7; 12 nucleotides align to TRBD2. Germline loops: CDR1 LNHDA, CDR2 SQIVND (reference sequence). V lost 7 bases to trimming and J lost 6 bases; unmatched junction nucleotides: 16. The CDR3 is 17 residues long. CDR3 amino acids: CASTPTSGRFVAGEQYF. CDR3 nucleotide sequence: TGTGCCAGTACCCCGACTAGCGGGAGATTTGTAGCCGGCGAGCAGTACTTC.

The chain recombines TRBV9 with TRBJ1-1, with no clear D. The V end lost 0 bases, the J end lost 4 bases, and 10 bases lay between the germline ends. This CDR3 has 14 residues. CDR1 is SGDLS and CDR2 is YYNGEE in the germline V gene. The CDR3 reads CASSVGGRSTEAFF. In nucleotides, the CDR3 is TGTGCCAGCAGCGTAGGCGGTCGTAGCACTGAAGCTTTCTTT. Combining the CDR3 with reference TRBV9 and TRBJ1-1 gives the whole variable domain DSGVTQTPKHLITATGQRVTLRCSPRSGDLSVYWYQQSLDQGLQFLIQYYNGEERAKGNILERFSAQQFPDLHSELNLSSLELGDSALYFCASSVGGRSTEAFFGQGTRLTVV.

This chain connects TRBV18 to TRBJ2-7, with 11 bases identical to TRBD2. This CDR3 is 13 amino acids long. CDR1 KGHSH and CDR2 LQKENI come from the germline V gene. J gave up 8 bases and V 4 bases, and 4 bases lay outside the gene matches. The CDR3 nucleotides are TGTGCCAGCTCACTGGGACTAGCGGAAAAGCAGTACTTC. Encoded protein: CASSLGLAEKQYF.